The rows below give T cell receptor beta chains drawn from one sample of a study of blood T cell repertoires in COVID-19. TCRdb keeps only in-frame clones here, not all; method: immunoSEQ multiplex PCR. The repertoire holds about 250,000 clones, under 90% seen once, with 1.5% to 2% in the top ten. Sample: PBMCs or T cells enriched from blood (not recorded which). The receptors were sampled from a man aged 40-55 years who had recovered from COVID-19. Both conserved end residues are part of each CDR3. The D gene is left open where the match is weak. Not every row has a clone size; where given, it reads once, few, many or a size class.

J: TRBJ1-1
V: TRBV19
size: .
D: .
DNA: TGTGCCAGTAGTATAGCCGAGGGCGGCACTGAAGCTTTCTTT
CDR3: CASSIAEGGTEAFF

J: TRBJ2-3
V: TRBV9
size: .
D: .
DNA: TGTGCCAGCAGCGTAGAAGCCTCTCTAGGATACACAGATACGCAGTATTTT
CDR3: CASSVEASLGYTDTQYF

J: TRBJ2-7
V: TRBV6-4
size: .
D: TRBD1
DNA: TGTGCCAGCAGGAACCCGGGACAGAGCTCCTACGAGCAGTACTTC
CDR3: CASRNPGQSSYEQYF

J: TRBJ1-6
V: TRBV7-9
size: .
D: TRBD1
DNA: TGTGCCAGCAGTTATAACAGGGGGCCTAATTCACCCCTCCACTTT
CDR3: CASSYNRGPNSPLHF

J: TRBJ2-1
V: TRBV11-3
size: .
D: .
DNA: TGTGCCAGCAGCCCTGGGGGCGGGGGTCTCAATGAGCAGTTCTTC
CDR3: CASSPGGGGLNEQFF

J: TRBJ2-5
V: TRBV29-1
size: .
D: TRBD1
DNA: TGCAGCGTTGTATGGGTCAGGGGGCGGCTTGTCGAGAAAGAGACCCAGTACTTC
CDR3: CSVVWVRGRLVEKETQYF

J: TRBJ2-1
V: TRBV19
size: .
D: TRBD1
DNA: TGTGCCAGTAGTATAGGACAGGGGGGACGGAATGAGCAGTTCTTC
CDR3: CASSIGQGGRNEQFF

J: TRBJ2-1
V: TRBV30
size: .
D: TRBD1
DNA: TGTGCCTGGAGTCGGGACAGGGAACACGAGCAGTTCTTC
CDR3: CAWSRDREHEQFF

J: TRBJ1-5
V: TRBV6-5
size: .
D: TRBD1
DNA: TGTGCCAGCAGTTCCCTCCCAGGGGGGCAGCCCCAGCATTTT
CDR3: CASSSLPGGQPQHF

J: TRBJ1-2
V: TRBV27
size: .
D: .
DNA: TGTGCCAGCAGTTTATCGCCAGGGGCAGGGGTCTATGGCTACACCTTC
CDR3: CASSLSPGAGVYGYTF

J: TRBJ2-7
V: TRBV27
size: .
D: TRBD1
DNA: TGTGCCAGCAACCTCCGAGGGGGCTCGTCCTACTACTACTACGAGCAGTACTTC
CDR3: CASNLRGGSSYYYYEQYF

J: TRBJ2-7
V: TRBV6-2/TRBV6-3
size: .
D: .
DNA: TGTGCCAGCAGTTCCCTCGTCGACAGCTCCTACGAGCAGTACTTC
CDR3: CASSSLVDSSYEQYF

J: TRBJ1-1
V: TRBV14
size: .
D: .
DNA: TGTGCCAGCAGCCAAGTCCCCGTTTGGGGGGGTAGGACTGAAGCTTTCTTT
CDR3: CASSQVPVWGGRTEAFF

J: TRBJ2-5
V: TRBV19
size: .
D: TRBD2
DNA: TGTGCCAGTAGTATAAAAAGCGGGAAGCTAAAATCCCTAGAGACCCAGTACTTC
CDR3: CASSIKSGKLKSLETQYF

J: TRBJ1-5
V: TRBV5-5
size: .
D: TRBD1
DNA: TGTGCCAGCAGCGCCGCCGGGACAGCAGACTATAGCAATCAGCCCCAGCATTTT
CDR3: CASSAAGTADYSNQPQHF

J: TRBJ2-5
V: TRBV5-4
size: .
D: TRBD2
DNA: TGTGCCAGCAGCATCGCTGGACTAGCGGAGGTAGAGACCCAGTACTTC
CDR3: CASSIAGLAEVETQYF

J: TRBJ2-7
V: TRBV7-2
size: .
D: .
DNA: TGTGCCAGCAGCTTAGCGCCGGGGCGGGGCTACGAGCAGTACTTC
CDR3: CASSLAPGRGYEQYF

J: TRBJ2-4
V: TRBV5-4
size: once
D: TRBD2
DNA: TGTGCCAGCAGCTTAGTGACTAGCGGAAACATTCAGTACTTC
CDR3: CASSLVTSGNIQYF

J: TRBJ2-7
V: TRBV25-1
size: .
D: TRBD1
DNA: TGTGCCAGCAGTGATCTTGCCGGGACAGGGACCTACGAGCAGTACTTC
CDR3: CASSDLAGTGTYEQYF

J: TRBJ2-7
V: TRBV3-1/TRBV3-2
size: .
D: .
DNA: TGTGCCAGCAGCCAGGACTGGGCCCGCTCCTACGAGCAGTACTTC
CDR3: CASSQDWARSYEQYF

J: TRBJ1-5
V: TRBV19
size: .
D: .
DNA: TGTGCCAGTAGTTTTGGCTCCTCCTCCAATCAGCCCCAGCATTTT
CDR3: CASSFGSSSNQPQHF

J: TRBJ1-3
V: TRBV9
size: .
D: .
DNA: TGTGCCAGCAGCGTAGTGTCATCTGGAAACACCATATATTTT
CDR3: CASSVVSSGNTIYF

J: TRBJ2-2
V: TRBV11-3
size: .
D: TRBD1
DNA: TGTGCCAGCAGCCGGACAGGTGCCGGGGAGCTGTTTTTT
CDR3: CASSRTGAGELFF

J: TRBJ1-4
V: TRBV6-5
size: .
D: TRBD1
DNA: TGTGCCAGCAGTTACTCTGGGACAGGGGGCCACGAAAAACTGTTTTTT
CDR3: CASSYSGTGGHEKLFF

J: TRBJ1-1
V: TRBV7-9
size: .
D: TRBD1
DNA: TGTGCCAGCCAACCTTTCAGGGGGCGCGGGATGAACACTGAAGCTTTCTTT
CDR3: CASQPFRGRGMNTEAFF

J: TRBJ1-4
V: TRBV10-3
size: .
D: .
DNA: TGTGCCATCAGTGCCTCCTCAGAGGCTGAAAAACTGTTTTTT
CDR3: CAISASSEAEKLFF

J: TRBJ1-1
V: TRBV7-9
size: once
D: .
DNA: TGTGCCAGCAGTAGTCCAGGACATATGAACACTGAAGCTTTCTTT
CDR3: CASSSPGHMNTEAFF

J: TRBJ1-4
V: TRBV7-2
size: few
D: TRBD1
DNA: TGTGCCAGCAGCTTCACAGGGGGGGACGAAAAACTGTTTTTT
CDR3: CASSFTGGDEKLFF

J: TRBJ2-3
V: TRBV7-3
size: .
D: .
DNA: TGTGCCAGCAGCAAAAAGTACAAGACGACTTACACAGATACGCAGTATTTT
CDR3: CASSKKYKTTYTDTQYF